This entry features one T cell receptor beta chain sequence. The target antigen is unknown. Germline V gene sequence: CDR1 LGHNA, CDR2 YSLEER. The CDR3 consists of 13 residues. V dropped 5 bases and J dropped 0 bases, with 5 bases sitting between them. Produced via immunoSEQ multiplex PCR; TCRdb's table is partial and in-frame only. Among 300,000 to 400,000 clones listed, roughly 70% were seen once. This sample was included in a study of shared clonotypes between healthy human individuals. Study results and caveats: Unshared clonotypes carried lower generation probabilities than those common to all four donors.

This TCR came from a man aged 25 to 45 in good health. Sequenced input: memory CD4+ T cells sorted from blood. Specified subset: CD45RA-negative fraction. The rearrangement links TRBV4-3 to TRBJ2-1; D not resolved. CDR3 sequence (DNA): TGCGCCAGCAGCTCGTACTCCTACAATGAGCAGTTCTTC. Its protein product is CASSSYSYNEQFF.